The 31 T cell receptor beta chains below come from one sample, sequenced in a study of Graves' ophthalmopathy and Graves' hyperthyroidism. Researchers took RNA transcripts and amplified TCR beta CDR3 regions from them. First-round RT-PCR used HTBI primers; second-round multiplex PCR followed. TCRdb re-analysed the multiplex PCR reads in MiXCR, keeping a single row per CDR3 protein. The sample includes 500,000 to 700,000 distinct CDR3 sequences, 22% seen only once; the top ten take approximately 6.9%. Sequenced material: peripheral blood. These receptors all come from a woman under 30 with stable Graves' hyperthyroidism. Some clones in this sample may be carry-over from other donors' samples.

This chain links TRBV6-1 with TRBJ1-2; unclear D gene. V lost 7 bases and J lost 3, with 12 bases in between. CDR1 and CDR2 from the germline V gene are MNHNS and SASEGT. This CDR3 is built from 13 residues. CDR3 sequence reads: CASTRTDDYGYTF. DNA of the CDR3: TGTGCCAGCACTAGGACGGATGACTATGGCTACACCTTC.

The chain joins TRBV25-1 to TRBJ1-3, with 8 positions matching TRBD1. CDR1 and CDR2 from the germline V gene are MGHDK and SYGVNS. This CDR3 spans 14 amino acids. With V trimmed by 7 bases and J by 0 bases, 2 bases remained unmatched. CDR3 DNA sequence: TGTGCCAGCACAGGGGGCAGCTCTGGAAACACCATATATTTT. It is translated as CASTGGSSGNTIYF.

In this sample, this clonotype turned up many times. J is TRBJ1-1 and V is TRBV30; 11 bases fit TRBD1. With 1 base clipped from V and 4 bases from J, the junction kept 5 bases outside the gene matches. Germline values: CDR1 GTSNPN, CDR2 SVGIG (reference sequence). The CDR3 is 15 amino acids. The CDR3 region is CAWSEAGTGGTEAFF. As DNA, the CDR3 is TGTGCCTGGAGTGAGGCCGGGACAGGGGGCACTGAAGCTTTCTTT.

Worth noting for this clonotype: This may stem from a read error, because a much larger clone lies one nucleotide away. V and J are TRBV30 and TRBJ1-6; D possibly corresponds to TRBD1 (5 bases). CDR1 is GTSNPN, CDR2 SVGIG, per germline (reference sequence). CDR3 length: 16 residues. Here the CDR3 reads CAWSGGSGKGNSHLHF. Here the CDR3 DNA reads TGTGCCTGGAGTGGTGGCTCAGGGAAGGGCAATTCACACCTCCACTTT. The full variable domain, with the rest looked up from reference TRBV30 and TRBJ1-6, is SQTIHQWPATLVQPVGSPLSLECTVEGTSNPNLYWYRQAAGRGLQLLFYSVGIGQISSEVPQNLSASRPQDRQFILSSKKLLLSDSGFYLCAWSGGSGKGNSHLHFGNGTRLTVT.

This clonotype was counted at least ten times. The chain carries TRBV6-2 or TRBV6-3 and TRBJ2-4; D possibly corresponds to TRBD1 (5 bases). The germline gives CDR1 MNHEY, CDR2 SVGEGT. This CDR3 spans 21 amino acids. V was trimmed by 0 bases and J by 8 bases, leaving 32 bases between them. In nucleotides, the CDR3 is TGTGCCAGCAGTTACTCGATAGGCATACAACGGAGTCAGGGTGAACCTGACATTCAGTACTTC. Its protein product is CASSYSIGIQRSQGEPDIQYF.

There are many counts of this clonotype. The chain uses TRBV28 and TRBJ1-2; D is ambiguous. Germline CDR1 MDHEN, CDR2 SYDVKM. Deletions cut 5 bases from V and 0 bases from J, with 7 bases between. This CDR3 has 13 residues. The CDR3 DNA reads TGTGCCAGCAGTCGAGGGACTAACTATGGCTACACCTTC. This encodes CASSRGTNYGYTF.

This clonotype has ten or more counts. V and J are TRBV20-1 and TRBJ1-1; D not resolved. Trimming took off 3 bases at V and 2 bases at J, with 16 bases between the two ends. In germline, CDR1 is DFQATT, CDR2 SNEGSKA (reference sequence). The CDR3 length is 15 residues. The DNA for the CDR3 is TGCAGTGCTAGTTTGCCCTTGGCGGATAACACTGAAGCTTTCTTT. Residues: CSASLPLADNTEAFF.

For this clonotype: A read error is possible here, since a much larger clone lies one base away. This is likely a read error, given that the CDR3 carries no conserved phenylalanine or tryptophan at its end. This CDR3 reads CASTDGGYVGEQYL. The CDR3 nucleotides read TGTGCCAGCACCGACGGAGGGTACGTCGGCGAGCAGTACCTC. This chain links TRBV6-1 with TRBJ2-7; weak D call: TRBD2 (6 bases). The germline gives CDR1 MNHNS, CDR2 SASEGT. Trimming took 7 bases from V and 6 from J, leaving 19 bases between them. The CDR3 spans 14 residues.

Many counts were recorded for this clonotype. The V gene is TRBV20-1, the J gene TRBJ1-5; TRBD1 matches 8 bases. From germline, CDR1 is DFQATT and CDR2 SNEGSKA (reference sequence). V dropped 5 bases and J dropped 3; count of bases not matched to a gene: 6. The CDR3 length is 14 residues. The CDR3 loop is CSAQTGGINQPQHF. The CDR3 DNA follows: TGCAGTGCTCAAACAGGGGGGATCAATCAGCCCCAGCATTTT.

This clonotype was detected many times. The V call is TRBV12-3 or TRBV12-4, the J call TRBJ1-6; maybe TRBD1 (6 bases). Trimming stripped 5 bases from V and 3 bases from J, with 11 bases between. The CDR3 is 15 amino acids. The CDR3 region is CASSLRGGYNSPLHF. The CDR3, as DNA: TGTGCCAGCAGTCTTAGGGGGGGCTATAATTCACCCCTCCACTTT.

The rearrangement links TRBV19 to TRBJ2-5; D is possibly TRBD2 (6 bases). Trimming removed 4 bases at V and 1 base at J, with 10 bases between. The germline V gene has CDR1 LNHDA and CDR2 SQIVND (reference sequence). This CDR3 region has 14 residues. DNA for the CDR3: TGTGCCAGTAGTAACGGCGGGGCCCAAGAGACCCAGTACTTC. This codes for CASSNGGAQETQYF.

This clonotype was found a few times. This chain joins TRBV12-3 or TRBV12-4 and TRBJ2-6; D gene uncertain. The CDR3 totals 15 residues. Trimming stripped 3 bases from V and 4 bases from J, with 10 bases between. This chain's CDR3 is CASSFMGFGANVLTF. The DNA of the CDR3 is TGTGCCAGCAGTTTCATGGGGTTCGGGGCCAACGTCCTGACTTTC.

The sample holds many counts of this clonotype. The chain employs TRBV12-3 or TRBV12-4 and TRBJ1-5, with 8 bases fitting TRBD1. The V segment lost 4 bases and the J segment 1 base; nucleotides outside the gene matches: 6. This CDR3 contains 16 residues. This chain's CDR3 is CASSSGQEESNQPQHF. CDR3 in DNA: TGTGCCAGCAGTTCGGGACAGGAGGAAAGCAATCAGCCCCAGCATTTT.

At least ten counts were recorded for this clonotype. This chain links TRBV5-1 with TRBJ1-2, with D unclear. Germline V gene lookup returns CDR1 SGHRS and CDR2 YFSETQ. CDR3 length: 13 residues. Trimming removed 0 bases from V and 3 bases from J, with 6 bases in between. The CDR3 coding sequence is TGCGCCAGCAGCTTGGACCCAGACTATGGCTACACCTTC. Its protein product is CASSLDPDYGYTF.

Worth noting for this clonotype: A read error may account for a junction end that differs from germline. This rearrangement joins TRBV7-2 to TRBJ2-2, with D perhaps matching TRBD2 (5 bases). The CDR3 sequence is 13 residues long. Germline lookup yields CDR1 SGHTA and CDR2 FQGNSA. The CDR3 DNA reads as TGTGCCAGCAGCTCGGGTCCTACCGGGGAGCTGTGTTTT. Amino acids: CASSSGPTGELCF.

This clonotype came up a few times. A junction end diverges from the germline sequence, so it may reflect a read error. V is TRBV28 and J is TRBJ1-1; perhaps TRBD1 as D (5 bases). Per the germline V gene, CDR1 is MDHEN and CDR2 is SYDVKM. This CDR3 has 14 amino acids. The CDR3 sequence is CTSSPHGGGTEAFF. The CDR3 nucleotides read TGTACCAGCAGTCCCCACGGGGGGGGCACTGAAGCTTTCTTT.

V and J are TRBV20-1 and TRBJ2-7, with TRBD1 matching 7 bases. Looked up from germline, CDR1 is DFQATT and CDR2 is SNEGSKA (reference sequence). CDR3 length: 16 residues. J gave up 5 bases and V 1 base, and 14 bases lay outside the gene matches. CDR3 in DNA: TGCAGTGCTAGAGCATCTAGGGGGCGACTTCTACACGAGCAGTACTTC. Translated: CSARASRGRLLHEQYF.

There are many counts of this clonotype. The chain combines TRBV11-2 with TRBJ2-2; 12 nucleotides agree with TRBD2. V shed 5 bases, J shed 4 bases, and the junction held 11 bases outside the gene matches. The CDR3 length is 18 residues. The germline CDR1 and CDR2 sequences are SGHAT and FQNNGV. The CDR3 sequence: CASSPYASGGAVTGELFF. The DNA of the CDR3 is TGTGCCAGCAGCCCGTATGCTAGCGGGGGGGCCGTCACCGGGGAGCTGTTTTTT. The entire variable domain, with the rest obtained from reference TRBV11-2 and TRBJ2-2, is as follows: EAGVAQSPRYKIIEKRQSVAFWCNPISGHATLYWYQQILGQGPKLLIQFQNNGVVDDSQLPKDRFSAERLKGVDSTLKIQPAKLEDSAVYLCASSPYASGGAVTGELFFGEGSRLTVL.

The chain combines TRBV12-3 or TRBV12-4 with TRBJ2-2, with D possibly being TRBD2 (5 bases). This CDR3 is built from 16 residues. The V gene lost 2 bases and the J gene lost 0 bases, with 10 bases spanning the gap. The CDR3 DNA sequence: TGTGCCAGCAGTTTAAGTAGCGCGTCGAACACCGGGGAGCTGTTTTTT. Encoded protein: CASSLSSASNTGELFF.

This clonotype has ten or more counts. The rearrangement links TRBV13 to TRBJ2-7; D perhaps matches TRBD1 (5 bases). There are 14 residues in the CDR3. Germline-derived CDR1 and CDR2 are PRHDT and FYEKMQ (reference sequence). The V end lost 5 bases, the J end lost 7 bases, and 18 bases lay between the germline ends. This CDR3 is CASSHQFGAREQYF. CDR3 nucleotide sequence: TGTGCCAGCAGCCACCAATTTGGGGCCAGAGAGCAGTACTTC.

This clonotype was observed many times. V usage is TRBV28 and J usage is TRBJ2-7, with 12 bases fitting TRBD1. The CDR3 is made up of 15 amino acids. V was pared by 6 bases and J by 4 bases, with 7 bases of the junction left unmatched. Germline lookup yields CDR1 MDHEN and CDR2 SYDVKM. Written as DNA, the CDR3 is TGTGCCAGCAGGGGACAGGGGGCCGGGGAGTACGAGCAGTACTTC. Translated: CASRGQGAGEYEQYF. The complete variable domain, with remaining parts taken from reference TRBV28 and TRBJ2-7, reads DVKVTQSSRYLVKRTGEKVFLECVQDMDHENMFWYRQDPGLGLRLIYFSYDVKMKEKGDIPEGYSVSREKKERFSLILESASTNQTSMYLCASRGQGAGEYEQYFGPGTRLTVT.

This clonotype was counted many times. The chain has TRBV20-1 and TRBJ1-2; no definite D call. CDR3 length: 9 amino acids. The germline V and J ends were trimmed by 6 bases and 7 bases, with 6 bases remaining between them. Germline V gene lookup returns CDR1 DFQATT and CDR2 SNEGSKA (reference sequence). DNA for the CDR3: TGCAGTGCCCAACGTGGCTACACCTTC. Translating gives CSAQRGYTF.

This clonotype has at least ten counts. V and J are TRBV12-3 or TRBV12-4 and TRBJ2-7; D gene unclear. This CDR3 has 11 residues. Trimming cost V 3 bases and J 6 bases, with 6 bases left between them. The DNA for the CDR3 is TGTGCCAGCAGTTTTGGTGGCGAGCAGTACTTC. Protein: CASSFGGEQYF.

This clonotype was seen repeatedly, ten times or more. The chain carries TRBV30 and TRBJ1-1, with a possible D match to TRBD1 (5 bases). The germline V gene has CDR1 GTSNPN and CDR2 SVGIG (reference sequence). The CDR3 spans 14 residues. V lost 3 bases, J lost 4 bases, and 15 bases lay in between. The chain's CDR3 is CAWSEALRGTEAFF. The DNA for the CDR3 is TGTGCCTGGAGCGAAGCTCTTAGGGGCACTGAAGCTTTCTTT.

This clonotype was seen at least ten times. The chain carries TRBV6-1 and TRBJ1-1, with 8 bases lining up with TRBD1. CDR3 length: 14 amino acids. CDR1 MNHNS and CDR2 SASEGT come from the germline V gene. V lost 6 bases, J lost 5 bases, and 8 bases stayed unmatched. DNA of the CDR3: TGTGCCAGCAGGTCGACAGGGGTGGGTACTGAAGCTTTCTTT. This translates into CASRSTGVGTEAFF.

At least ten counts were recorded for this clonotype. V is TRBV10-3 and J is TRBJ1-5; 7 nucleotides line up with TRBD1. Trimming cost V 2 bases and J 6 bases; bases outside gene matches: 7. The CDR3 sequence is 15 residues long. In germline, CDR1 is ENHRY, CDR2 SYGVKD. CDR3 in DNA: TGTGCCATCAGTGAGACTCGACAGGGCAGTCAGCCCCAGCATTTT. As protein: CAISETRQGSQPQHF.

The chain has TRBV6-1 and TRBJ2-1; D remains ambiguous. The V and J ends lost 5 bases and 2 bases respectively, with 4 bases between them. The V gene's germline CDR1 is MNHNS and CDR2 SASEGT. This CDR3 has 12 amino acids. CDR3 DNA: TGTGCCAGCAGTACAGCCTACAATGAGCAGTTCTTC. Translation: CASSTAYNEQFF.

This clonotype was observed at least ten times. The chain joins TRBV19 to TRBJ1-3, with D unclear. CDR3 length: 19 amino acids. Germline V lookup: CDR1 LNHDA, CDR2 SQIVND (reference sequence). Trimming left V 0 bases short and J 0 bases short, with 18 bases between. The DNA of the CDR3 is TGTGCCAGTAGTATAGATTGGTTCAGCGCCCGATTCTCTGGAAACACCATATATTTT. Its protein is CASSIDWFSARFSGNTIYF.

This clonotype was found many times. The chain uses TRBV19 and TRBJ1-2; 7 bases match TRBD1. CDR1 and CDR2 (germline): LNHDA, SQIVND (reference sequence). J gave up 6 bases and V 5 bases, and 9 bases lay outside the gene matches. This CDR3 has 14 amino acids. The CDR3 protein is CASSLILGQHGYTF. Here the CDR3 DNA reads TGTGCCAGTAGTCTTATTTTGGGACAGCATGGCTACACCTTC. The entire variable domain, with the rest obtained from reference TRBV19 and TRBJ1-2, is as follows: DGGITQSPKYLFRKEGQNVTLSCEQNLNHDAMYWYRQDPGQGLRLIYYSQIVNDFQKGDIAEGYSVSREKKESFPLTVTSAQKNPTAFYLCASSLILGQHGYTFGSGTRLTVV.

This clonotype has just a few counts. CDR3 coding DNA: TGTGCCAGCAGCCAAGATCCCCGGCTAGCGAACGTGCAAGAGACCCAGTACTTC. Its protein is CASSQDPRLANVQETQYF. This chain connects TRBV3-1 to TRBJ2-5, with TRBD2 as a possible D gene (6 bases). CDR3 size: 18 residues. Trimming stripped 0 bases from V and 2 bases from J, with 19 bases between. The germline V gene encodes CDR1 LGHDT and CDR2 YNNKEL (reference sequence).

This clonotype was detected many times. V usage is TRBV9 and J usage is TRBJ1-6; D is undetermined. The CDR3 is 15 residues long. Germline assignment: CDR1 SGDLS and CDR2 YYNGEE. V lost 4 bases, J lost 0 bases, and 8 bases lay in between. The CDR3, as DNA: TGTGCCAGCAGCACGGGCCTCTCCTATAATTCACCCCTCCACTTT. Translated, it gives CASSTGLSYNSPLHF. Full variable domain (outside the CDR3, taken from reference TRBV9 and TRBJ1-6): DSGVTQTPKHLITATGQRVTLRCSPRSGDLSVYWYQQSLDQGLQFLIQYYNGEERAKGNILERFSAQQFPDLHSELNLSSLELGDSALYFCASSTGLSYNSPLHFGNGTRLTVT.